This T cell receptor beta chain was observed in a study of T cell responses to AZD1222 COVID-19 vaccine (dated by TCRdb to 2020 to 2023). About the full investigation: A total of approximately 240 trial participants underwent TCR sequencing, of whom 207 had received two doses of AZD1222 and approximately 25 had received two doses of the MenACWY control vaccine. Trial participants were enrolled into age subgroups of 18-55, 56-69 and 70-plus years, which contained 148, 28 and 57 TCR-sequenced participants, respectively.

What this sample's time point label stands for: baseline before first vaccination. This sample's treatment or condition label indicates: meningococcal conjugate vaccine given as trial control. The vaccinee samples were drawn from two UK trials, COV001 and COV002, one of which was a single-blind randomized controlled phase 2/3 trial testing AZD1222 (ChAdOx1 nCoV-19) in healthy adults. For TCRbeta chain sequencing, PBMC samples from trial participants were taken at day 0 and at day 28 after the second dose. Details on this clone: What antigen it recognizes has not been identified. Per-base qualities were not stored, and no clone one base away is much larger.

Study-wide findings and limitations: Reportedly, almost half of the unique spike-specific TCRs recognized epitopes lying outside the regions that are mutated in the B.1.351 and B.1.1.7 variants. After two AZD1222 doses, both the breadth and the depth of spike-specific TCRs were significantly higher than at day 0 and than in MenACWY recipients. Most participants were white British and females outnumbered males, and the authors suggested that clonal diversity may have been underestimated. Vaccine-associated CD4 TCRs spanned the whole spike protein, with dominant responses in regions 160-218 and 743-854. No day 14 peak-response samples were available, so repertoires were characterized only after the peak T cell response. The 56-69-year group was small, and its depth increase did not reach significance, likely because of low power. Conclusions about previously exposed vaccinees are limited, since just 6 or 7 AZD1222 recipients were seropositive for SARS-CoV-2 at baseline.

The germline V gene supplies CDR1 ENHRY and CDR2 SYGVKD. V has 0 bases trimmed and J has 8 bases trimmed; junction bases matching no gene number 7. Inclusive of the bounding cysteine and phenylalanine, the CDR3 is 15 residues long. The CDR3 DNA has 45 bases and is translated from base 1. The CDR3 regions of human TCRbeta chains were analyzed by immunosequencing. In the authors' own workflow: Repertoire TCRs were checked for matches against a reference library of SARS-CoV-2-specific TCRs that had been generated using the MIRA antigen-specificity platform. Breadth was defined as the fraction of unique TCRs that were SARS-CoV-2-associated, and depth was defined as the fraction of total T cells that were SARS-CoV-2-associated. Using the MIRA data, each spike-specific TCR was assigned both to the spike region to which the TCR was reactive and to a CD4 or CD8 class. Log10-transformed breadth and depth values were compared by one-way ANOVA with Sidak's multiple comparisons tests. TCRdb limited this immuneACCESS table to in-frame rearrangements with V and J called. A share of clones is missing; checked studies link under half to unresolved V genes, and the rest is unexplained. Clone size and the V and J calls come from that table; the DNA yielded D and trimming. The sample records fewer than 200,000 clones, 92% of which are singletons. Clones ranked in the top ten supply less than 4.5% of the sample.

The clonotype originates from an adult in good health. Source: peripheral blood, taken on day 0 of MenACWY control vaccination. The sequence joins TRBV10-3 to TRBJ2-1; the junction holds 7 bases that match TRBD2. The nucleotide sequence reads TGTGCCATCAGTGAGTCCAGCGGGATGAGGGATGAGCAGTTCTTC. Translated, it gives CAISESSGMRDEQFF.